What follows are 24 T cell receptor beta chains derived from one specimen sequenced in a study of blood T cell repertoires in COVID-19. TCRdb's table, derived via immunoSEQ multiplex PCR, lists solely in-frame clones and lacks some. The repertoire includes around 140,000 clones, over 75% of them detected once, and around 3% sits in the top ten. Source material: PBMCs or T cells enriched from blood (not recorded which). The source is a woman aged 45-59 years who had recovered from COVID-19.

This sequence joins TRBV19 and TRBJ1-4; D perhaps matches TRBD1 (6 bases). The CDR3 is 14 amino acids. Trimming took off 4 bases at V and 3 bases at J, with 9 bases between the two ends. CDR1 and CDR2 (germline): LNHDA, SQIVND (reference sequence). The CDR3 sequence: CASSRTVANEKLFF. For the CDR3, the DNA is TGTGCCAGTAGTAGGACAGTCGCTAATGAAAAACTGTTTTTT.

The chain joins TRBV5-6 to TRBJ2-5, with 15 positions matching TRBD2. Germline CDR1 and CDR2: SGHDT and YYEEEE. This CDR3 has 17 residues. V shed 4 bases, J shed 2 bases, and the junction held 6 bases outside the gene matches. The chain's CDR3 is CASSQLGTSGGQETQYF. CDR3 DNA sequence: TGTGCCAGCAGCCAACTTGGGACTAGCGGGGGGCAAGAGACCCAGTACTTC.

The chain uses TRBV7-8 and TRBJ2-2, with 12 bases matching TRBD1. Trimming removed 3 bases from V and 0 bases from J; junction bases left unmatched: 8. The CDR3 runs to 19 residues. Per the germline V gene, CDR1 is SGHVS and CDR2 is FQNEAQ. CDR3 sequence reads: CASSFFSGTGGSNTGELFF. DNA of the CDR3: TGTGCCAGCAGCTTCTTTTCCGGGACAGGGGGCTCGAACACCGGGGAGCTGTTTTTT.

The chain recombines TRBV5-1 with TRBJ2-7; 8 bases line up with TRBD2. Per the germline V gene, CDR1 is SGHRS and CDR2 is YFSETQ. The length of the CDR3 is 17 residues. V trimming: 1 base; J trimming: 0 bases; junction bases outside the gene matches: 9. The DNA for the CDR3 is TGCGCCAGCAGCTTGCCGCTTGTAGCGGGAAACTCCTACGAGCAGTACTTC. Translation: CASSLPLVAGNSYEQYF.

J is TRBJ2-3 and V is TRBV3-1 (or the pseudogene TRBV3-2), with 8 bases aligning to TRBD2. Per germline, CDR1 LGHDT and CDR2 YNNKEL (reference sequence). The CDR3 is 15 amino acids. V lost 0 bases, J lost 5 bases, and 4 bases stayed unmatched. The chain's CDR3 is CASSQEQREIDTQYF. The CDR3 DNA is TGTGCCAGCAGCCAAGAACAGCGGGAGATAGATACGCAGTATTTT.

This clone was seen once. The chain uses TRBV30 and TRBJ2-3, with 9 bases that match TRBD2. J was trimmed by 0 bases and V by 5 bases; bases with no gene match: 12. CDR1 is GTSNPN and CDR2 is SVGIG in the germline V gene (reference sequence). This CDR3 contains 17 residues. As DNA, the CDR3 is TGTGCCTGGGGGGGCCCCCCGACTAGCGGAAGCACAGATACGCAGTATTTT. This codes for CAWGGPPTSGSTDTQYF.

The chain joins TRBV6-4 to TRBJ1-1, with TRBD1 matching 9 bases. Germline-derived CDR1 and CDR2 are MRHNA and SNTAGT. Losses at the gene ends were 5 bases for V and 3 bases for J; bases not matched to a gene: 1. This CDR3 is 13 amino acids long. CDR3 residues: CASSRTGDTEAFF. Written as DNA, the CDR3 is TGTGCCAGCAGTCGGACAGGGGACACTGAAGCTTTCTTT.

The chain uses TRBV11-3 and TRBJ2-1; possible D gene TRBD2, 7 bases. Germline-derived CDR1 and CDR2 are SGHNT and YENEEA. The CDR3 loop spans 17 amino acids. Trimming removed 5 bases from V and 0 bases from J, with 17 bases in between. The CDR3 sequence is CASSPVGRGHSYNEQFF. Here the CDR3 DNA reads TGTGCCAGCAGCCCAGTAGGGCGGGGGCACTCCTACAATGAGCAGTTCTTC.

V usage is TRBV3-1 (or the pseudogene TRBV3-2) and J usage is TRBJ1-1, with D tentatively TRBD1 (5 bases). CDR3 length: 11 amino acids. The V end was cut by 5 bases, the J end by 4 bases, with 5 bases between. Per the germline V gene, CDR1 is LGHDT and CDR2 is YNNKEL (reference sequence). The DNA for the CDR3 is TGTGCCAGCAGCAGGGGCACTGAAGCTTTCTTT. Protein product: CASSRGTEAFF.

The genes are TRBV24-1 and TRBJ1-5, with D tentatively TRBD1 (6 bases). CDR3 length: 17 amino acids. V lost 4 bases and J 0 bases, leaving 15 bases between the germline ends. Germline CDR1 reads KGHDR; CDR2 reads SFDVKD. For the CDR3, the DNA is TGTGCCACCAGTGACTCCGCCGGACAGCTTAGCAATCAGCCCCAGCATTTT. The encoded protein is CATSDSAGQLSNQPQHF.

The rearrangement joins TRBV27 to TRBJ1-6, with D uncertain. This CDR3 has 18 amino acids. CDR1 and CDR2 (germline): MNHEY, SMNVEV (reference sequence). V lost 1 base to trimming and J lost 0 bases, with 13 bases between them. The CDR3 bases are TGTGCCAGCAGTTTATATGGCCAGGCGGGCTCCTATAATTCACCCCTCCACTTT. Translating it yields CASSLYGQAGSYNSPLHF.

The chain is built from TRBV11-3 and TRBJ2-3; 10 bases match TRBD1. CDR1 SGHNT and CDR2 YENEEA come from the germline V gene. Unmatched junction bases numbered 7, after V lost 5 bases and J lost 5 bases. CDR3 length: 15 residues. CDR3: CASSPGDRGIDTQYF. CDR3 in DNA: TGTGCCAGCAGCCCCGGGGACAGGGGAATAGATACGCAGTATTTT.

This clone was seen a handful of times. The chain carries TRBV3-1 (or the pseudogene TRBV3-2) and TRBJ1-5; D not certain. V lost 1 base and J 4 bases, leaving 11 bases between the germline ends. The CDR3 runs 15 residues. CDR1 and CDR2 from the germline V gene are LGHDT and YNNKEL (reference sequence). The CDR3 sequence is CASSQGRGLNQPQHF. CDR3 in DNA: TGTGCCAGCAGCCAAGGAAGAGGATTGAATCAGCCCCAGCATTTT.

V usage is TRBV4-1 and J usage is TRBJ2-7; TRBD1 matches at 9 bases. The CDR3 extends over 14 amino acids. Losses at the gene ends were 1 base for V and 3 bases for J; bases not matched to a gene: 1. Germline lookup yields CDR1 MGHRA and CDR2 YSYEKL. In DNA form, the CDR3 reads TGCGCCAGCAGCCAAGCGACAGGGGGCTACGAGCAGTACTTC. It codes for CASSQATGGYEQYF.

V is TRBV11-3 and J is TRBJ2-3; no clear D. Trimming removed 5 bases at V and 6 bases at J, with 12 bases between. Germline V gives CDR1 SGHNT, CDR2 YENEEA. There are 13 residues in the CDR3. The CDR3 region is CASSRSTWDTQYF. In nucleotides, the CDR3 is TGTGCCAGCAGCCGGTCAACTTGGGATACGCAGTATTTT.

The CDR3, as DNA: TGTGCCAGCAGCGTATCGGGGGGACTAGCGGGGGACATGCTCACAGATACGCAGTATTTT. Encoded protein: CASSVSGGLAGDMLTDTQYF. The chain links TRBV9 to TRBJ2-3; 14 bases fit TRBD2. Trimming removed 1 base from V and 2 bases from J; junction bases left unmatched: 12. Germline assignment: CDR1 SGDLS and CDR2 YYNGEE. The length of the CDR3 is 20 residues. Based on the CDR3 plus reference TRBV9 and TRBJ2-3, the full variable domain is DSGVTQTPKHLITATGQRVTLRCSPRSGDLSVYWYQQSLDQGLQFLIQYYNGEERAKGNILERFSAQQFPDLHSELNLSSLELGDSALYFCASSVSGGLAGDMLTDTQYFGPGTRLTVL.

The rearrangement links TRBV19 to TRBJ1-5; 8 nucleotides agree with TRBD1. CDR1 LNHDA and CDR2 SQIVND come from the germline V gene (reference sequence). V was pared by 4 bases and J by 3 bases, with 8 bases of the junction left unmatched. There are 16 residues in the CDR3. The CDR3 is CASSKPGTGVNQPQHF. The CDR3 region has the DNA TGTGCCAGTAGTAAACCAGGGACAGGAGTCAATCAGCCCCAGCATTTT.

This clone appeared once. The chain links TRBV5-5 to TRBJ2-7, with D possibly TRBD2 on 6 matching bases. Trimming took 0 bases from V and 7 from J, leaving 17 bases between them. Germline-derived CDR1 and CDR2 are SGHKS and YYEKEE (reference sequence). This CDR3 is built from 15 residues. DNA for the CDR3: TGTGCCAGCAGCTTGGTAGCGGTAGGGGCCGGAGAGCAGTACTTC. Residues: CASSLVAVGAGEQYF.

V is TRBV10-3 and J is TRBJ1-5, with D perhaps matching TRBD1 (5 bases). Per germline, CDR1 ENHRY and CDR2 SYGVKD. Trimming took 8 bases from V and 1 from J, leaving 18 bases between them. The CDR3 contains 16 residues. The CDR3 is CAIPPDDSASNQPQHF. Written as DNA, the CDR3 is TGTGCCATCCCTCCCGACGACAGTGCCAGCAATCAGCCCCAGCATTTT.

This chain links TRBV28 with TRBJ2-7; unclear D gene. V was pared by 11 bases and J by 4 bases, with 6 bases between. The germline V gene encodes CDR1 MDHEN and CDR2 SYDVKM. The CDR3 is 9 residues long. The CDR3 DNA reads as TGTGCCGTCCTTTACGAGCAGTACTTC. Translating it yields CAVLYEQYF.

This rearrangement joins TRBV28 to TRBJ2-7; D uncertain. The CDR3 extends over 16 amino acids. V was pared by 4 bases and J by 0 bases, with 16 bases between. Germline V CDR1 and CDR2: MDHEN, SYDVKM. The CDR3 DNA sequence: TGTGCCAGCAGTTCAAACCTACTCGGCGGCTCCTACGAGCAGTACTTC. It codes for CASSSNLLGGSYEQYF.

This clone was picked up a small number of times. The chain links TRBV14 to TRBJ1-1; no clear D. Trimming removed 3 bases at V and 2 bases at J, with 16 bases between. Germline CDR1 reads SGHDN; CDR2 reads FVKESK. The length of the CDR3 is 16 residues. In DNA form, the CDR3 reads TGTGCCAGCAGCCAGAAAAAGCCCGGACTCAACACTGAAGCTTTCTTT. It encodes CASSQKKPGLNTEAFF.

This clone was detected a few times. The gene calls are TRBV7-2 and TRBJ2-5; D perhaps matches TRBD2 (6 bases). Trimming stripped 4 bases from V and 9 bases from J, with 21 bases between. The CDR3 spans 15 residues. In germline, CDR1 is SGHTA, CDR2 FQGNSA. CDR3 sequence (DNA): TGTGCCAGCAGCTCGGGACTCCCCGGGGCCAGGGCCCAGTACTTC. Translating gives CASSSGLPGARAQYF.

This sequence joins TRBV4-1 and TRBJ2-1; D remains ambiguous. The CDR3 covers 14 residues. Germline V gene data show CDR1 as MGHRA and CDR2 as YSYEKL. Deletions cut 3 bases from V and 8 bases from J, with 14 bases between. The CDR3 nucleotides read TGCGCCAGCAGCCAGGAGCCCCGAAGGCATGAGCAGTTCTTC. Protein sequence: CASSQEPRRHEQFF.